This T cell receptor (beta chain) was recorded in a study of blood T cell repertoires in COVID-19 (dated by TCRdb to the early 2020s). Some background on the complete study: Collaborator samples came from the United States, Italy and Spain and covered acute and convalescent phases of COVID-19. The material from the prospective study consisted of cDNA or gDNA derived from T cells, B-cell-depleted T cells, or PBMCs. The dataset comprised deeply sampled blood TCRbeta repertoires from subjects exposed to, actively infected with, or recovered from COVID-19. The repertoires were made available in a free public database intended to serve as a resource for research on the immune response to SARS-CoV-2. The samples were drawn from the first 160 participants of the ongoing ImmuneRACE study and from over a thousand subjects provided by 6 global collaborators. A de-identified subject ID, COVID-19 status, age in years and sex were almost always included in the sample metadata. HLA class I and class II types, where available, came from metadata supplied by the sample provider rather than from assay-based typing. Paper-wide results and their limitations: The quantity of clinical and demographic metadata differed by source and by participant and was supplied without curation.

On this clone: The specificity of this receptor is unknown. It has no much larger one-base neighbor in the sample; base qualities were not kept.

Collaborating institutions collected whole blood in K2EDTA tubes following their own protocols. Collaborator samples were shipped for TCRbeta analysis as frozen whole blood, isolated PBMCs, or DNA extracted from either sample type. TCRbeta CDR3 regions were amplified from genomic DNA using the immunoSEQ Assay, a bias-controlled multiplex PCR. The paper's processing steps were these. Within the assay, amplification of reference gene primers was used to estimate how many nucleated cells each sample contained. To quantify the absolute abundance of each unique TCRbeta CDR3 rearrangement, sequence reads were collapsed and filtered. Productive Simpson clonality was computed per sample as the square root of Simpson's diversity index over productive rearrangements. Not all clones reach the TCRdb copy of this immuneACCESS table, which keeps in-frame sequences only. Checked studies attribute under half of the gap to unresolved V genes and leave the rest unexplained. That table supplies the V and J calls and clone size; D and trimming were determined from the DNA. In this sample the table shows around 250,000 clones, about nine tenths of which occur a single time. Jointly, the top ten make up about 3% of the sample.

Sequencing was carried out using peripheral blood. The TCR comes from a woman in her twenties or thirties with active or convalescent COVID-19.

The bases read TGTGCCAGCAGCTTCCGGGACTCCATTTTTACGGGTGGCTACACCTTC. This is translated as CASSFRDSIFTGGYTF. The sequence is built from TRBV7-8 and TRBJ1-2; matching of 5 bases hints at TRBD1 as the D gene. At the junction V is shortened by 3 bases and J by 7 bases, with 21 bases in between. CDR1 and CDR2 were assigned from the germline V gene as SGHVS and FQNEAQ. Spanning cysteine to phenylalanine, the CDR3 consists of 16 amino acids. Here the CDR3 DNA is all that survives: 48 bases in frame from base 1.